This entry is about one T cell receptor (beta chain). The CDR3 loop spans 15 amino acids. Germline values: CDR1 SGHDN, CDR2 FVKESK. Trimming cost V 5 bases and J 0 bases; bases outside gene matches: 3. Documented time point: peripheral blood 6 weeks after treatment start. The data derive from a study of PD-L1 blockade in urothelial cancer. Study background: Male sex and bladder-origin urothelial cancer characterized about 85% of the 29 patients.

Generated by immunoSEQ multiplex PCR, the TCRdb table keeps only in-frame clones and is missing some. This table has 75,000 to 95,000 clones, 75% to 95% appearing once. This material consisted of PBMCs, taken around atezolizumab (anti-PD-L1) treatment. The receptor was isolated from a woman older than 75 with urothelial cancer. The J gene is TRBJ2-7, the V gene TRBV14; 11 bases line up with TRBD2. The CDR3, as DNA: TGTGCCAGCAGCTTCACTAGCGGGAGCTCCTACGAGCAGTACTTC. Residues: CASSFTSGSSYEQYF.